These T cell receptor beta chains were read from a single sample in a study of blood T cells in healthy people across ages. TCRdb re-derived calls from the 5' RACE reads in MiXCR, one entry per CDR3 protein. The sample lists around 710,000 distinct CDR3 sequences, roughly 45% seen once, with roughly 19% in the top ten. Sequenced sample: blood. These receptors came from a woman aged 55-70 years in good health. The CDR3 runs from the conserved cysteine through the conserved F or W. A D gene is named only where the DNA matches it firmly. Clone size is shown for a subset of rows, as once, few, many or a class of expanded clone.

CDR3 DNA: TGTGCCAGCAGACCGGACAGGGGAAATTACAATGAGCAGTTCTTC
CDR3 protein: CASRPDRGNYNEQFF
clone size: .
V gene: TRBV6-2/TRBV6-3
J gene: TRBJ2-1
D gene: TRBD1

CDR3 DNA: TGTGCCAGCAGCACTTGGGGACTAGCGGGAGAAGAGACCCAGTACTTC
CDR3 protein: CASSTWGLAGEETQYF
clone size: many
V gene: TRBV6-2/TRBV6-3
J gene: TRBJ2-5
D gene: TRBD2

CDR3 DNA: TGCAGTGCTCCTTGGGGAAACATTCAGTACTTC
CDR3 protein: CSAPWGNIQYF
clone size: .
V gene: TRBV20-1
J gene: TRBJ2-4
D gene: .

CDR3 DNA: TGTGCCAGCACCCTGGGACGCAACCAAGAGACCCAGTACTTC
CDR3 protein: CASTLGRNQETQYF
clone size: .
V gene: TRBV6-2/TRBV6-3
J gene: TRBJ2-5
D gene: .

CDR3 DNA: TGTGCCACCAGTGACAATGACAGGTACTATGGCTACACCTTC
CDR3 protein: CATSDNDRYYGYTF
clone size: few
V gene: TRBV24-1
J gene: TRBJ1-2
D gene: .

CDR3 DNA: TGCAGCGTCGGTTCCCAGGGGCTCACAGATACGCAGTATTTT
CDR3 protein: CSVGSQGLTDTQYF
clone size: many
V gene: TRBV29-1
J gene: TRBJ2-3
D gene: .

CDR3 DNA: TGCGCCAGCAGCCGTCCGACAGAGTACGAGCAGTACTTC
CDR3 protein: CASSRPTEYEQYF
clone size: .
V gene: TRBV5-1
J gene: TRBJ2-7
D gene: .

CDR3 DNA: TGTGCCAGCAGTAAGGGGCCGTCGTGCGAGCAGTACTTC
CDR3 protein: CASSKGPSCEQYF
clone size: many
V gene: TRBV7-9
J gene: TRBJ2-7
D gene: .

CDR3 DNA: TGTGCCAGCAGTTATGCGGGAAGGAACTACGAGCAGTTCTTC
CDR3 protein: CASSYAGRNYEQFF
clone size: .
V gene: TRBV6-2/TRBV6-3
J gene: TRBJ2-1
D gene: .

CDR3 DNA: TGTGCCAGCAGTTCACCGGGACAGGGGTTCGCTGAAGCTTTCTTT
CDR3 protein: CASSSPGQGFAEAFF
clone size: .
V gene: TRBV6-5
J gene: TRBJ1-1
D gene: TRBD1

CDR3 DNA: TGCGCCAGCCCCGGGGGGCGTATCGGGGAGCTGTTTTTT
CDR3 protein: CASPGGRIGELFF
clone size: .
V gene: TRBV4-1
J gene: TRBJ2-2
D gene: .

CDR3 DNA: TGCGCCAGCAGCCCTGACAGGGGGTCACAAGCATCCGTGAACACTGAAGCTTTCTTT
CDR3 protein: CASSPDRGSQASVNTEAFF
clone size: once
V gene: TRBV4-1
J gene: TRBJ1-1
D gene: TRBD1

CDR3 DNA: TGTGCCACCAGCAGAGAGATAGCAGGGGGCTTTAATTCACCCCTCCACTTT
CDR3 protein: CATSREIAGGFNSPLHF
clone size: many
V gene: TRBV15
J gene: TRBJ1-6
D gene: TRBD1

CDR3 DNA: TGTGCCAACAGTTTACTGGGCACAGATACGCAGTATTTT
CDR3 protein: CANSLLGTDTQYF
clone size: .
V gene: TRBV12-3/TRBV12-4
J gene: TRBJ2-3
D gene: .

CDR3 DNA: TGCAGTGCTAGAGACGGGGACTACGAGCAGTACTTC
CDR3 protein: CSARDGDYEQYF
clone size: .
V gene: TRBV20-1
J gene: TRBJ2-7
D gene: .

CDR3 DNA: TGTGCCAGCAGCGCCGACCCCGTCGGCATTCAGTACTTC
CDR3 protein: CASSADPVGIQYF
clone size: .
V gene: TRBV7-3
J gene: TRBJ2-4
D gene: .

CDR3 DNA: TGTGCCAGCAACCCGGGCGGGAGTGCCTACGAGCAGTACTTC
CDR3 protein: CASNPGGSAYEQYF
clone size: few
V gene: TRBV9
J gene: TRBJ2-7
D gene: TRBD2

CDR3 DNA: TGCAGTGCTAGTAGACCGGGACCTGAGGGAGAGACCCAGTACTTC
CDR3 protein: CSASRPGPEGETQYF
clone size: .
V gene: TRBV20-1
J gene: TRBJ2-5
D gene: .

CDR3 DNA: TGTGCCAGCAGTGTAGGGGAACTAGCCAAAAACATTCAGTACTTC
CDR3 protein: CASSVGELAKNIQYF
clone size: .
V gene: TRBV2
J gene: TRBJ2-4
D gene: .

CDR3 DNA: TGTGCCAGCAGCCAAGATCCAAGCGGGAGCAGCTCCTACAATGAGCAGTACTTC
CDR3 protein: CASSQDPSGSSSYNEQYF
clone size: .
V gene: TRBV4-2
J gene: TRBJ2-7
D gene: TRBD2

CDR3 DNA: TGCAGCGGGACCGAATACAATGAGCAGTTCTTC
CDR3 protein: CSGTEYNEQFF
clone size: .
V gene: TRBV29-1
J gene: TRBJ2-1
D gene: .

CDR3 DNA: TGCGCCAGCAGAAATCTCGGTGGTTACAATGAGCAGTTCTTC
CDR3 protein: CASRNLGGYNEQFF
clone size: .
V gene: TRBV5-1
J gene: TRBJ2-1
D gene: .

CDR3 DNA: TGTGCCAGCAGTCCCGGCAGGGGAGGAAAACTGTTTTTT
CDR3 protein: CASSPGRGGKLFF
clone size: .
V gene: TRBV6-5
J gene: TRBJ1-4
D gene: .